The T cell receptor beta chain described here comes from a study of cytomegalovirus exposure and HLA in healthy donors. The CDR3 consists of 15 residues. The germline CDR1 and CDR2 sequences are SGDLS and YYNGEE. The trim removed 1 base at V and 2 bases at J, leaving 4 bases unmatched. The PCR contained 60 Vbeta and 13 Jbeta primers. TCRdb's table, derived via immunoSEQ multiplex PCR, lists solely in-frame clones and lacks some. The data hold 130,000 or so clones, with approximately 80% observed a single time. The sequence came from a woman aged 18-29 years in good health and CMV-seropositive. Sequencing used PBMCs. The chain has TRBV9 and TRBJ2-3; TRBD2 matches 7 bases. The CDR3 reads CASSVSGAFTDTQYF. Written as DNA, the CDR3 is TGTGCCAGCAGCGTAAGCGGGGCATTCACAGATACGCAGTATTTT. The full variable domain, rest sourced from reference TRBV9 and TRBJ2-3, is DSGVTQTPKHLITATGQRVTLRCSPRSGDLSVYWYQQSLDQGLQFLIQYYNGEERAKGNILERFSAQQFPDLHSELNLSSLELGDSALYFCASSVSGAFTDTQYFGPGTRLTVL.